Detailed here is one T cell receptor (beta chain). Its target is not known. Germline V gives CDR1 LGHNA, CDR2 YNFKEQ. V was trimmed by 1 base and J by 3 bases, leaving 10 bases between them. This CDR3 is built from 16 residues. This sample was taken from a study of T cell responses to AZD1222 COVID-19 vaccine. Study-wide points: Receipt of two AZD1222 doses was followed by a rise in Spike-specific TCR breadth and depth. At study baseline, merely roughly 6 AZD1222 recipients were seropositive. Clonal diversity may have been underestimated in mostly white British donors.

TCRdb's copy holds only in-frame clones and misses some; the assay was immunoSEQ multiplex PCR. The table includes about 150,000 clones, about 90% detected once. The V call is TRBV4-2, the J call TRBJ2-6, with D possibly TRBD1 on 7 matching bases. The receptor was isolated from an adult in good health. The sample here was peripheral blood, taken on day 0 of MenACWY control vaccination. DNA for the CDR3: TGTGCCAGCAGCCAAGTCAGGGGGGATGGGGCCAACGTCCTGACTTTC. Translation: CASSQVRGDGANVLTF.